What follows are 6 T cell receptor beta chains derived from one specimen sequenced in a study of blood T cell repertoires in COVID-19. Clones were sequenced by immunoSEQ multiplex PCR, and TCRdb holds only the in-frame ones, with some missing. Here the sample spans 60,000 to 70,000 clones, approximately 85% being singletons. The material sequenced was peripheral blood. Every receptor here comes from a woman aged 60-70 years with COVID-19, enrolled during active disease.

This chain connects TRBV30 to TRBJ1-4, with 11 bases identical to TRBD1. V lost 4 bases to trimming and J lost 7 bases; unmatched junction nucleotides: 8. CDR3 length: 15 residues. Germline CDR1 is GTSNPN and CDR2 is SVGIG (reference sequence). CDR3 protein: CAWNDGQGAGEKLFF. The CDR3 DNA reads as TGTGCCTGGAACGACGGACAGGGGGCTGGTGAAAAACTGTTTTTT.

The CDR3 is CASSHRGKGPTYNEQFF. The CDR3 nucleotides are TGTGCCAGCAGCCACAGGGGCAAGGGACCGACGTACAATGAGCAGTTCTTC. The V gene is TRBV4-2, the J gene TRBJ2-1; a possible D gene is TRBD1 (6 bases). The length of the CDR3 is 17 residues. Trimming stripped 3 bases from V and 4 bases from J, with 19 bases between. Germline loops: CDR1 LGHNA, CDR2 YNFKEQ.

V usage is TRBV28 and J usage is TRBJ1-1; 10 bases agree with TRBD1. The CDR3 contains 13 residues. The trim removed 4 bases at V and 5 bases at J, leaving 1 base unmatched. Germline CDR1 reads MDHEN; CDR2 reads SYDVKM. This chain's CDR3 is CASSSGQGTEAFF. CDR3 coding DNA: TGTGCCAGCAGTTCGGGACAGGGGACTGAAGCTTTCTTT.

The chain is built from TRBV5-8 and TRBJ2-5; D may be TRBD2 (5 bases). The V gene's germline CDR1 is SGHTS and CDR2 YDEGEE. Trimming shortened V by 2 bases and J by 4 bases, and 9 bases separated the two germline ends. CDR3 length equals 13 residues. Written as DNA, the CDR3 is TGTGCCAGCAGCTTCCGGGGTTCAGAGACCCAGTACTTC. This gives the protein CASSFRGSETQYF.

The chain couples TRBV11-2 to TRBJ2-3; maybe TRBD2 (6 bases). V dropped 8 bases and J dropped 2 bases, with 20 bases sitting between them. The CDR3 has 16 residues. CDR1 and CDR2 from the germline V gene are SGHAT and FQNNGV. This chain's CDR3 is CASRRGALRFTDTQYF. DNA of the CDR3: TGTGCCAGCCGGCGCGGGGCACTCCGATTCACAGATACGCAGTATTTT.

V usage is TRBV7-2 and J usage is TRBJ2-1; unclear D gene. The CDR3 spans 11 residues. CDR1 is SGHTA and CDR2 is FQGNSA in the germline V gene. Trimming cost V 8 bases and J 10 bases, with 12 bases left between them. The DNA of the CDR3 is TGTGCCAGCCGCGCGGATCGGGAGCAGTTCTTC. It encodes CASRADREQFF.